Following are 29 T cell receptor beta chains from one sample sequenced in a study of early T cells in non-severe SARS-CoV-2 infection. In TCRdb, the 5' RACE reads were re-called with MiXCR into one record per CDR3 protein. The sample has approximately 49,000 distinct CDR3 sequences; about 12% are singletons. Sequenced input: whole blood. The origin of the receptors is an adult who was a healthcare worker with PCR-confirmed SARS-CoV-2 infection or an uninfected control (not recorded which).

This clonotype was seen repeatedly, ten times or more. V is TRBV28 and J is TRBJ1-5; TRBD1 matches 7 bases. V shed 6 bases, J shed 0 bases, and the junction held 14 bases outside the gene matches. This CDR3 contains 18 residues. Germline CDR1 reads MDHEN; CDR2 reads SYDVKM. The CDR3 reads CASRTQQGKGYSNQPQHF. In DNA, the CDR3 is TGTGCCAGCAGAACCCAACAGGGGAAGGGCTATAGCAATCAGCCCCAGCATTTT.

This chain connects TRBV7-9 to TRBJ2-7; 13 positions match TRBD2. The V gene's germline CDR1 is SEHNR and CDR2 FQNEAQ (reference sequence). V lost 5 bases to trimming and J lost 2 bases; unmatched junction nucleotides: 3. The CDR3 consists of 15 residues. The CDR3 loop is CASSTGTSGTYEQYF. The CDR3 DNA sequence: TGTGCCAGCAGCACAGGGACTAGCGGGACCTACGAGCAGTACTTC. The full variable domain, its missing parts supplied by reference TRBV7-9 and TRBJ2-7, is DTGVSQNPRHKITKRGQNVTFRCDPISEHNRLYWYRQTLGQGPEFLTYFQNEAQLEKSRLLSDRFSAERPKGSFSTLEIQRTEQGDSAMYLCASSTGTSGTYEQYFGPGTRLTVT.

The table lists this clonotype with a few counts. At one boundary the junction diverges from the germline segment, which might be a read error. The chain combines TRBV23-1 with TRBJ2-5; 12 bases are shared with TRBD1. TRBV23-1 is known as an ORF, though its function is uncertain. The CDR3 is made up of 18 amino acids. The CDR3 region is CASSESGTGGPPKETQYF. CDR3 nucleotide sequence: TGCGCCAGCAGTGAATCCGGGACAGGGGGCCCCCCAAAAGAGACCCAGTACTTC.

This clonotype occurred a few times. The chain couples TRBV7-9 to TRBJ2-7; 8 bases map to TRBD2. Trimming at V came to 3 bases and at J to 5 bases, leaving 3 bases not matched to a gene. Germline V gene lookup returns CDR1 SEHNR and CDR2 FQNEAQ (reference sequence). CDR3 size: 13 residues. The CDR3 sequence is CASSFVSGNEQYF. In nucleotides, the CDR3 is TGTGCCAGCAGCTTTGTTAGCGGGAACGAGCAGTACTTC.

This clonotype came up many times. The rearrangement links TRBV19 to TRBJ2-6, with 7 bases fitting TRBD1. This CDR3 region has 17 residues. Germline V gene sequence: CDR1 LNHDA, CDR2 SQIVND (reference sequence). V was pared by 7 bases and J by 1 base, with 10 bases of the junction left unmatched. The CDR3: CASMFRQGVSGANVLTF. The CDR3 nucleotides are TGTGCCAGTATGTTCAGGCAGGGGGTATCTGGGGCCAACGTCCTGACTTTC.

This clonotype was counted many times. The chain couples TRBV20-1 to TRBJ2-3, with 13 bases aligning to TRBD2. J gave up 3 bases and V 3 bases, and 9 bases lay outside the gene matches. This CDR3 has 17 amino acids. The germline V gene encodes CDR1 DFQATT and CDR2 SNEGSKA (reference sequence). The CDR3 loop reads CSARRTSGGAGTDTQYF. Written as DNA, the CDR3 is TGCAGTGCTAGGAGAACTAGCGGGGGGGCCGGGACAGATACGCAGTATTTT.

This clonotype was counted ten times or more. The chain links TRBV20-1 to TRBJ2-7, with 11 bases matching TRBD2. The CDR3 runs to 16 residues. J was trimmed by 2 bases and V by 2 bases; bases with no gene match: 8. The V gene's germline CDR1 is DFQATT and CDR2 SNEGSKA (reference sequence). The CDR3 sequence is CSARPMGLADPYEQYF. The CDR3 nucleotides are TGCAGTGCTAGACCCATGGGACTAGCGGATCCCTACGAGCAGTACTTC.

In this sample, this clonotype turned up many times. The chain joins TRBV28 to TRBJ1-6; D is uncertain. CDR1 MDHEN and CDR2 SYDVKM come from the germline V gene. The CDR3 loop spans 15 amino acids. Trimming removed 6 bases at V and 5 bases at J, with 14 bases between. CDR3 DNA sequence: TGTGCCAGCAGACTTCGGACCGGGAATAATTCACCCCTCCACTTT. Translated: CASRLRTGNNSPLHF.

This clonotype was detected ten times or more. The V and J genes are TRBV6-2 or TRBV6-3 and TRBJ1-1; possibly TRBD1 for D (5 bases). Germline assignment: CDR1 MNHEY and CDR2 SVGEGT. This CDR3 has 12 residues. V was pared by 2 bases and J by 4 bases, with 5 bases between. CDR3 coding DNA: TGTGCCAGCAGTTACGGGGGCACTGAAGCTTTCTTT. Residues: CASSYGGTEAFF.

This clonotype was found a few times. V and J are TRBV10-3 and TRBJ1-3, with D perhaps TRBD1 (5 bases). The CDR3 covers 14 residues. V was cut by 10 bases and J by 0 bases, with 13 bases left in between. CDR1 and CDR2 (germline): ENHRY, SYGVKD. The CDR3, as DNA: TGTGCCACCCGTGGGGCGAGCTCTGGAAACACCATATATTTT. This gives the protein CATRGASSGNTIYF.

This clonotype was picked up a small number of times. V gene TRBV4-3 combines with J gene TRBJ2-7; D is unresolved. In germline, CDR1 is LGHNA, CDR2 YSLEER. The CDR3 is made up of 11 amino acids. V lost 3 bases, J lost 6 bases, and 6 bases lay in between. The chain's CDR3 is CASSHGREQYF. CDR3 DNA sequence: TGCGCCAGCAGCCACGGGCGCGAGCAGTACTTC.

The sample holds many counts of this clonotype. The rearrangement links TRBV5-1 to TRBJ2-1, with a possible D match to TRBD1 (5 bases). There are 13 residues in the CDR3. Germline CDR1 reads SGHRS; CDR2 reads YFSETQ. The V and J ends lost 7 bases and 8 bases respectively, with 16 bases between them. The CDR3 DNA reads TGCGCCAGCGGGGCAGGGATCTCAGATGAGCAGTTCTTC. Its protein product is CASGAGISDEQFF.

This clonotype was observed at least ten times. The V call is TRBV7-9, the J call TRBJ1-1; possibly TRBD1 for D (5 bases). Trimming removed 8 bases at V and 5 bases at J, with 9 bases between. CDR3 length: 11 amino acids. The germline V gene encodes CDR1 SEHNR and CDR2 FQNEAQ (reference sequence). The CDR3 protein is CASQGETEAFF. The CDR3 region has the DNA TGTGCCAGCCAAGGGGAGACTGAAGCTTTCTTT.

J is TRBJ2-4 and V is TRBV27; no firm D call. The germline V and J ends were trimmed by 2 bases and 0 bases, with 5 bases remaining between them. Germline V gene lookup returns CDR1 MNHEY and CDR2 SMNVEV (reference sequence). The CDR3 contains 14 residues. In DNA form, the CDR3 reads TGTGCCAGCAGTTTAACCCTAGCCAAAAACATTCAGTACTTC. This sequence encodes CASSLTLAKNIQYF.

This clonotype was seen only a few times. The chain links TRBV19 to TRBJ2-2, with a possible D match to TRBD2 (6 bases). Germline V gives CDR1 LNHDA, CDR2 SQIVND (reference sequence). This CDR3 has 12 amino acids. The V gene lost 11 bases and the J gene lost 7 bases, with 14 bases spanning the gap. The CDR3 spells CAGQGGGGELFF. The CDR3 DNA is TGTGCCGGGCAGGGAGGAGGCGGGGAGCTGTTTTTT.

This clonotype was seen only a few times. The chain carries TRBV5-4 and TRBJ2-7; TRBD2 aligns across 11 bases. V shed 4 bases and J 0 bases; nucleotides not matched to a gene: 3. The CDR3 totals 15 residues. Germline lookup yields CDR1 SGHNT and CDR2 YYREEE (reference sequence). For the CDR3, the DNA is TGTGCCAGCAGCATCACTAGCGGGAGCTCCTACGAGCAGTACTTC. Its translation is CASSITSGSSYEQYF.

This clonotype was detected ten times or more. J is TRBJ1-1 and V is TRBV5-5; no reliable D call. Germline lookup yields CDR1 SGHKS and CDR2 YYEKEE (reference sequence). The CDR3 consists of 16 residues. Trimming took 4 bases from V and 1 from J, leaving 17 bases between them. CDR3 nucleotides: TGTGCCAGCAGCCCATCCCCGACACGGGAGAACACTGAAGCTTTCTTT. It codes for CASSPSPTRENTEAFF.

This clonotype was detected a few times. The rearrangement links TRBV11-2 to TRBJ2-1, with D possibly TRBD2 on 6 matching bases. This CDR3 region has 16 residues. Germline V lookup: CDR1 SGHAT, CDR2 FQNNGV. Trimming stripped 4 bases from V and 4 bases from J, with 17 bases between. CDR3: CASSSQRELPYNEQFF. The DNA for the CDR3 is TGTGCCAGCAGCTCCCAACGGGAGCTCCCATACAATGAGCAGTTCTTC. Looking up the rest from reference TRBV11-2 and TRBJ2-1 gives the full variable domain: EAGVAQSPRYKIIEKRQSVAFWCNPISGHATLYWYQQILGQGPKLLIQFQNNGVVDDSQLPKDRFSAERLKGVDSTLKIQPAKLEDSAVYLCASSSQRELPYNEQFFGPGTRLTVL.

V usage is TRBV7-3 and J usage is TRBJ2-2; TRBD1 aligns across 7 bases. CDR1 is SGHTA and CDR2 is FQGTGA in the germline V gene. This CDR3 spans 15 amino acids. The trim removed 3 bases at V and 3 bases at J, leaving 4 bases unmatched. This chain's CDR3 is CASSLGTDYTGELFF. Here the CDR3 DNA reads TGTGCCAGCAGCTTGGGGACAGATTACACCGGGGAGCTGTTTTTT.

This clonotype was seen many times. This chain connects TRBV30 to TRBJ1-6; tentative D call: TRBD1 (5 bases). Trimming cost V 3 bases and J 10 bases, with 10 bases left between them. Germline CDR1 is GTSNPN and CDR2 is SVGIG (reference sequence). The CDR3 loop spans 12 amino acids. CDR3 nucleotide sequence: TGTGCCTGGAGCCAGGGATTATCACCCCTCCACTTT. Encoded protein: CAWSQGLSPLHF.

This clonotype appeared many times. In nucleotides, the CDR3 is TGTGCCATCAGTGACCCTGGAGAGGTGAACAAAAACATTCAGTACTTC. Its translation is CAISDPGEVNKNIQYF. The chain carries TRBV10-3 and TRBJ2-4; D gene ambiguous. V shed 3 bases and J shed 3 bases, with 15 bases lying between them. CDR3 length: 16 amino acids. Germline loops: CDR1 ENHRY, CDR2 SYGVKD.

This clonotype was observed a few times. The genes are TRBV6-5 and TRBJ2-3, with 12 bases fitting TRBD2. The germline V gene encodes CDR1 MNHEY and CDR2 SVGAGI. The CDR3 has 17 residues. Germline trimming cut 1 base from V and 3 bases from J; bases unmatched to any gene: 5. CDR3 nucleotides: TGTGCCAGCAGTTACTTACTAGCGGGAGGAGGAACAGATACGCAGTATTTT. It is translated as CASSYLLAGGGTDTQYF.

The CDR3 is CASSPGGPLHEQFF. CDR3 nucleotides: TGTGCCAGCAGCCCGGGAGGGCCCCTACATGAGCAGTTCTTC. The V gene is TRBV7-2, the J gene TRBJ2-1; TRBD2 matches 8 bases. V shed 5 bases and J 8 bases; nucleotides not matched to a gene: 8. Per the germline V gene, CDR1 is SGHTA and CDR2 is FQGNSA. The CDR3 length is 14 residues.

This clonotype has only a few counts. The DNA for the CDR3 is TGTGCCAGCAGTGAAAGGGCAGCTATAGGCCAGAGCTATGGCTACACCTTC. Residues: CASSERAAIGQSYGYTF. The genes are TRBV2 and TRBJ1-2; D is unclear. This CDR3 comprises 17 residues. The V and J ends lost 2 bases and 4 bases respectively, with 20 bases between them. The germline gives CDR1 SNHLY, CDR2 FYNNEI.

J is TRBJ2-7 and V is TRBV5-6; 7 positions match TRBD1. The germline CDR1 and CDR2 sequences are SGHDT and YYEEEE. The J segment lost 1 base and the V segment lost 4 bases, leaving 2 bases of the junction unmatched. The CDR3 totals 13 residues. In DNA form, the CDR3 reads TGTGCCAGCAGCCGACAGGGATCCTACGAGCAGTACTTC. The encoded protein is CASSRQGSYEQYF.

The chain carries TRBV24-1 and TRBJ1-2; D is possibly TRBD1 (6 bases). With 2 bases removed from V and 2 bases from J, the gap between germline ends came to 14 bases. There are 16 residues in the CDR3. Per the germline V gene, CDR1 is KGHDR and CDR2 is SFDVKD. The CDR3 DNA reads as TGTGCCACCAGTGATTCCATGACAGGCCGGAACTATGGCTACACCTTC. This sequence encodes CATSDSMTGRNYGYTF.

This clonotype has at least ten counts. The chain employs TRBV19 and TRBJ2-3; perhaps TRBD2 as D (5 bases). Trimming cost V 3 bases and J 2 bases, with 9 bases left between them. CDR1 LNHDA and CDR2 SQIVND come from the germline V gene (reference sequence). The CDR3 sequence is 14 residues long. CDR3 residues: CASSIMEDTDTQYF. CDR3 DNA sequence: TGTGCCAGTAGTATCATGGAGGACACAGATACGCAGTATTTT.

J is TRBJ1-6 and V is TRBV7-6, with 7 nucleotides matching TRBD1. The V gene's germline CDR1 is SGHVS and CDR2 FNYEAQ. This CDR3 spans 14 amino acids. The J segment lost 7 bases and the V segment lost 4 bases, leaving 4 bases of the junction unmatched. In DNA form, the CDR3 reads TGTGCCAGCAGCTCGGGACAGAACAATTCACCCCTCCACTTT. Translating it yields CASSSGQNNSPLHF.

This clonotype was counted ten times or more. V usage is TRBV5-6 and J usage is TRBJ1-1; maybe TRBD1 (6 bases). The germline gives CDR1 SGHDT, CDR2 YYEEEE. The CDR3 is 15 amino acids. V shed 2 bases and J shed 5 bases, with 16 bases lying between them. The CDR3 region is CASSFTGKGLTEAFF. CDR3 DNA: TGTGCCAGCAGCTTCACAGGGAAAGGCTTGACTGAAGCTTTCTTT.